This T cell receptor (beta chain) was recorded in a study of breast tumors, draining lymph nodes, adjacent tissues (dated by TCRdb to the mid-2010s). Turning to the overall study: The study compared TCR beta repertoires across tumor, adjacent nontumor tissue and axillary lymph nodes from breast cancer patients. The study was designed to assess the relationships and possible T-cell exchange between tumor, surrounding tissue and draining lymph node repertoires in human breast cancer.

This sample was sequenced with an Illumina HiSeq 2000. TCR beta chain libraries were generated through multiplex PCR amplification. High-throughput sequencing was used to analyze the amplified TCR beta chain products. TCRdb redid the processing of the public reads, applying fastp at Q25 and MiXCR, and retained in-frame beta chains. Each entry is one CDR3 protein sequence, shown with its most common DNA and genes. Recorded for this sample are about 230,000 distinct CDR3 sequences; roughly 32% of them occurred a single time. Of the sample, approximately 1.4% falls within the top ten clones. Lymph node samples were obtained from the axillary draining lymph nodes of breast cancer patients. CDR1 and CDR2 (KGHDR, SFDVKD) derive from the germline V gene. The CDR3 sequence holds 16 residues, the cysteine and phenylalanine included. The entry retains the CDR3 DNA only, 48 bases that are in frame from base 1. Trimming costs V 6 bases and J 3 bases, and their ends lie 17 bases apart.

As concerns this clonotype: It has no known antigen specificity. This clone may be a read error of a much larger clone one base away.

What the research found in general, with its limitations: The data were considered consistent with the idea that most tumor T cells come from the lymph node and then expand in tumor tissue. The study presented the conclusion that tumor T cells originate in lymph nodes as consistent with a hypothesis, not as something directly demonstrated. Tumor and nontumor tissue repertoires were found to be significantly more similar in luminal-like than in basal-like breast cancer. T-cell repertoire diversity in tumors was found to be lower than in lymph nodes but higher than in nontumor tissue, and preferential V and J gene usage was observed.

The rearrangement joined TRBV24-1 to TRBJ1-3; a tentative D call is TRBD1 (5 bases match). The source of this sequence is a female donor with breast cancer. Some clones in this sample may be carry-over from other donors' samples. Sequencing was performed on axillary lymph node tissue. The DNA sequence follows: TGTGCCACCAGTTTAAGGGGAACAGGCGGTGGAAACACCATATATTTT. This yields the protein CATSLRGTGGGNTIYF.